Sequencing of this T cell receptor beta chain was carried out in a study of CD8+ T cells in alopecia areata. This clone was seen a handful of times. It was cDNA, reverse transcribed from extracted RNA, that served as the sequencing template. Using immunoSEQ multiplex PCR, the repertoire was profiled, and TCRdb retains in-frame clones only, with some absent. The data show approximately 150,000 clones, around 57% seen once. The CDR3 loop spans 15 amino acids. Germline trimming cut 8 bases from V and 1 base from J; bases unmatched to any gene: 9. The germline V gene has CDR1 SEHNR and CDR2 FQNEAQ (reference sequence).

The chain couples TRBV7-9 to TRBJ2-5, with 8 bases matching TRBD2. Sequencing was carried out using CD4+ T cells sorted from blood. The TCR sequence derives from a human donor in good health. The CDR3 DNA follows: TGTGCCAGCTCTACCTGGACTAGCAGCCAAGAGACCCAGTACTTC. Protein product: CASSTWTSSQETQYF. Looking up the rest from reference TRBV7-9 and TRBJ2-5 gives the full variable domain: DTGVSQNPRHKITKRGQNVTFRCDPISEHNRLYWYRQTLGQGPEFLTYFQNEAQLEKSRLLSDRFSAERPKGSFSTLEIQRTEQGDSAMYLCASSTWTSSQETQYFGPGTRLLVL.